Listed below are T cell receptor beta chains from one sample, sequenced in a study of graft-versus-host responses after intestinal transplantation. TCRdb's table, derived via immunoSEQ multiplex PCR, lists solely in-frame clones and lacks some. The table records fewer than 130,000 clones, 85% to 95% of them present only once. The antigens these receptors bind are not known. This specimen consisted of unstimulated CD8+ T cells sorted from spleen or lymph node cells, obtained before intestinal transplant. Receptor source: a human donor who received an intestinal transplant. Both conserved end residues are part of each CDR3. Each record gives: V gene, D gene, J gene, clone size, CDR3 protein, CDR3 DNA. D genes are given only for firm matches. Clone size is not always given. Where it is, it says once, few, many or a class for expanded clones.

TRBV28	TRBD2	TRBJ2-5	NA	CASSSLGTSGPQETQYF	TGTGCCAGCAGTTCCCTCGGGACTAGCGGGCCTCAAGAGACCCAGTACTTC
TRBV5-6	TRBD2	TRBJ2-7	NA	CASSLASGISYEQYF	TGTGCCAGCAGCTTGGCTAGCGGGATCTCCTACGAGCAGTACTTC
TRBV6-5	NA	TRBJ2-1	NA	CASSYQRGWNEQFF	TGTGCCAGCAGTTACCAACGAGGGTGGAATGAGCAGTTCTTC
TRBV13	NA	TRBJ1-4	NA	CASSLRVGATNEKLFF	TGTGCCAGCAGCCTCAGGGTAGGGGCAACTAATGAAAAACTGTTTTTT
TRBV5-4	TRBD1	TRBJ2-7	NA	CASSLAGTGRSYEQYF	TGTGCCAGCAGCTTGGCCGGGACAGGGCGCTCCTACGAGCAGTACTTC
TRBV11-3	TRBD2	TRBJ2-1	NA	CASSPRGGRFVYEQFF	TGTGCCAGCAGCCCACGGGGCGGGAGGTTCGTCTATGAGCAGTTCTTC
TRBV29-1	NA	TRBJ2-7	NA	CSGITVGKSYEQYF	TGCAGCGGCATAACTGTTGGCAAATCCTACGAGCAGTACTTC
TRBV28	NA	TRBJ1-1	NA	CASSQSSEAFF	TGTGCCAGCAGTCAGAGCTCTGAAGCTTTCTTT
TRBV30	NA	TRBJ2-7	NA	CAWSVRSLAHEQYF	TGTGCCTGGAGTGTCCGCTCACTAGCCCACGAGCAGTACTTC
TRBV9	NA	TRBJ2-1	NA	CASSAGTGSSYNEQFF	TGTGCCAGCAGCGCCGGGACGGGGAGCTCCTACAATGAGCAGTTCTTC
TRBV10-3	NA	TRBJ2-7	few	CAILDELHSYEQYF	TGTGCCATCCTAGACGAACTCCATTCCTACGAGCAGTACTTC
TRBV6-5	NA	TRBJ2-7	few	CASSRLAYEQYF	TGTGCCAGCAGTCGACTAGCCTACGAGCAGTACTTC
TRBV9	TRBD1	TRBJ2-6	NA	CASSVEGQVSSGANVLTF	TGTGCCAGCAGCGTAGAAGGACAGGTTAGCTCTGGGGCCAACGTCCTGACTTTC
TRBV30	NA	TRBJ2-3	NA	CAWSDRAGTQYF	TGTGCCTGGAGTGACAGGGCCGGTACGCAGTATTTT
TRBV5-8	NA	TRBJ2-2	NA	CASSSIPWELFF	TGTGCCAGCAGCAGCATCCCTTGGGAGCTGTTTTTT
TRBV4-1	TRBD2	TRBJ2-7	NA	CASSHGGSGDEQYF	TGCGCCAGCAGCCATGGCGGGAGCGGGGACGAGCAGTACTTC
TRBV7-9	NA	TRBJ2-7	few	CASSSTGKSYEQYF	TGTGCCAGCAGCTCCACAGGGAAATCCTACGAGCAGTACTTC
TRBV5-1	NA	TRBJ1-1	NA	CASSWDTFNTEAFF	TGCGCCAGCAGCTGGGACACATTCAACACTGAAGCTTTCTTT
TRBV4-1	TRBD1	TRBJ2-2	NA	CASSLRQGPGELFF	TGCGCCAGCAGCCTACGACAGGGTCCCGGGGAGCTGTTTTTT
TRBV11-2	NA	TRBJ2-7	NA	CASSLGDSYEQYF	TGTGCCAGCAGCTTGGGGGATTCCTACGAGCAGTACTTC
TRBV4-1	NA	TRBJ2-7	NA	CASSQVWEVLYEQYF	TGCGCCAGCAGCCAAGTTTGGGAGGTGCTCTACGAGCAGTACTTC
TRBV5-4	TRBD2	TRBJ2-1	NA	CASSGVAGDPNEQFF	TGTGCCAGCAGCGGGGTAGCGGGAGACCCGAATGAGCAGTTCTTC
TRBV19	TRBD2	TRBJ2-6	NA	CASSWGGPGANVLTF	TGTGCCAGTAGTTGGGGAGGGCCTGGGGCCAACGTCCTGACTTTC
TRBV6-1	NA	TRBJ2-1	NA	CASSEEAITYNEQFF	TGTGCCAGCAGTGAAGAAGCGATTACCTACAATGAGCAGTTCTTC
TRBV11-2	NA	TRBJ2-3	NA	CASSAEAQYF	TGTGCCAGCAGCGCGGAAGCGCAGTATTTT
TRBV5-1	NA	TRBJ2-7	NA	CASSLDQPSNEQYF	TGCGCCAGCAGCTTGGACCAGCCCAGCAACGAGCAGTACTTC
TRBV19	TRBD1	TRBJ1-1	NA	CASSIDRGFGTEAFF	TGTGCCAGTAGTATAGACAGGGGGTTCGGCACTGAAGCTTTCTTT
TRBV10-2	NA	TRBJ1-5	NA	CASSEAGGYQPQHF	TGCGCCAGCAGTGAAGCGGGGGGGTATCAGCCCCAGCATTTT
TRBV6-5	NA	TRBJ2-1	NA	CASSHLVGEQFF	TGTGCCAGCAGCCATTTGGTGGGTGAGCAGTTCTTC
TRBV10-3	NA	TRBJ2-7	NA	CATSVRKGVEQYF	TGTGCCACCTCGGTGAGGAAGGGGGTCGAGCAGTACTTC
TRBV7-3	NA	TRBJ2-3	NA	CASSLGPRGTDTQYF	TGTGCCAGCAGCCTCGGGCCTCGGGGCACAGATACGCAGTATTTT
TRBV13	NA	TRBJ2-1	NA	CASSVPLSDNEQFF	TGTGCCAGCAGCGTGCCTCTTAGTGACAATGAGCAGTTCTTC
TRBV2	TRBD2	TRBJ2-7	once	CASRPEAGGSYEQYF	TGTGCCAGCCGCCCGGAAGCGGGAGGCTCCTACGAGCAGTACTTC
TRBV19	NA	TRBJ1-1	NA	CASAPGISTEAFF	TGTGCCAGTGCCCCAGGAATTTCCACTGAAGCTTTCTTT
TRBV7-8	NA	TRBJ1-4	few	CASSFSGKLFF	TGTGCCAGCAGCTTCAGCGGAAAACTGTTTTTT
TRBV12-5	NA	TRBJ2-7	NA	CASGRGSGKPGYEQYF	TGTGCTAGTGGACGGGGGAGCGGCAAACCTGGCTACGAGCAGTACTTC
TRBV9	TRBD2	TRBJ2-3	NA	CASSGAGGPSDTQYF	TGTGCCAGCAGCGGTGCGGGAGGGCCCTCAGATACGCAGTATTTT
TRBV7-6	TRBD1	TRBJ2-7	NA	CASSLDTGGSYEQYF	TGTGCCAGCAGCTTAGATACAGGGGGCTCCTACGAGCAGTACTTC
TRBV7-8	NA	TRBJ2-5	NA	CASSLSPSAKETQYF	TGTGCCAGCAGCTTATCGCCTAGCGCGAAAGAGACCCAGTACTTC
TRBV7-9	NA	TRBJ2-1	NA	CATTLFITYNEQFF	TGTGCCACCACTCTTTTTATTACCTACAATGAGCAGTTCTTC
TRBV18	NA	TRBJ2-7	NA	CASSPIEGREVYEQYF	TGTGCCAGCTCACCGATAGAGGGGAGAGAAGTCTACGAGCAGTACTTC
TRBV7-9	TRBD1	TRBJ2-7	NA	CASSHSGQGIYEQYF	TGTGCCAGCAGCCATTCGGGACAGGGAATATACGAGCAGTACTTC
TRBV27	NA	TRBJ2-3	NA	CATGLPDWDTQYF	TGTGCCACAGGACTACCGGATTGGGATACGCAGTATTTT
TRBV9	NA	TRBJ2-1	NA	CASSSSGSYNEQFF	TGTGCCAGCAGCTCATCCGGGAGCTACAATGAGCAGTTCTTC
TRBV19	TRBD1	TRBJ1-4	NA	CASSMRGQTLSYTNEKLFF	TGTGCCAGTAGTATGCGGGGACAGACGCTCTCTTACACTAATGAAAAACTGTTTTTT
TRBV4-1	TRBD1	TRBJ1-6	once	CASRIGGGTGGDPLHF	TGCGCCAGCCGAATTGGAGGCGGGACAGGGGGTGACCCCCTCCACTTT
TRBV28	NA	TRBJ2-1	NA	CASKNGDQGNFYNEQFF	TGTGCCAGTAAAAACGGCGACCAGGGAAACTTTTACAATGAGCAGTTCTTC
TRBV5-1	NA	TRBJ2-5	NA	CASSLSVETQYF	TGCGCCAGCAGCTTGTCGGTTGAGACCCAGTACTTC
TRBV9	TRBD2	TRBJ2-1	NA	CASSSSGSGDNEQFF	TGTGCCAGCAGCTCTAGTGGTAGCGGGGACAATGAGCAGTTCTTC
TRBV5-1	NA	TRBJ2-7	NA	CASSLISGLPALREYGNEQYF	TGCGCCAGCAGCTTGATATCAGGATTACCCGCTTTAAGGGAGTACGGCAACGAGCAGTACTTC